This note documents a single TCR beta chain sequence. This CDR3 has 14 amino acids. The germline CDR1 and CDR2 sequences are LNHDA and SQIVND (reference sequence). V lost 6 bases and J 5 bases, leaving 16 bases between the germline ends. Assay used: immunoSEQ multiplex PCR; TCRdb lists only in-frame clones, some missing. The sample consists of 90,000 to 130,000 clones, 92% of them appearing once. This sample stems from a study of CD4+ T cells in melanoma. Sample: peripheral blood. This chain joins TRBV19 and TRBJ2-5; D is ambiguous. This TCR was sampled from a human donor with melanoma. The CDR3 nucleotides read TGTGCCAGTAGGAGAGCCGTAGGCCGGGAGACCCAGTACTTC. Translation gives CASRRAVGRETQYF. The full variable domain, its missing parts supplied by reference TRBV19 and TRBJ2-5, is DGGITQSPKYLFRKEGQNVTLSCEQNLNHDAMYWYRQDPGQGLRLIYYSQIVNDFQKGDIAEGYSVSREKKESFPLTVTSAQKNPTAFYLCASRRAVGRETQYFGPGTRLLVL.